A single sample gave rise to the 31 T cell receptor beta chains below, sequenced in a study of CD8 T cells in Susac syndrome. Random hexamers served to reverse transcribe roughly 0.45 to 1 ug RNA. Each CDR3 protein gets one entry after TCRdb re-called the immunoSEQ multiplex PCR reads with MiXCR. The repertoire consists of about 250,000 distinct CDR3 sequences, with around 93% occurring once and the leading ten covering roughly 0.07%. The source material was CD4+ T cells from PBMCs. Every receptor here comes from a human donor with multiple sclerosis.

CDR3 coding DNA: TGTGCCAGCAGCCCCGGCGGGCGCTTCCAAGAGACCCAGTACTTC. Its protein is CASSPGGRFQETQYF. The chain combines TRBV3-1 with TRBJ2-5, with D possibly matching TRBD2 (5 bases). The CDR3 contains 15 residues. Trimming left V 4 bases short and J 1 base short, with 13 bases between. The V gene's germline CDR1 is LGHDT and CDR2 YNNKEL (reference sequence).

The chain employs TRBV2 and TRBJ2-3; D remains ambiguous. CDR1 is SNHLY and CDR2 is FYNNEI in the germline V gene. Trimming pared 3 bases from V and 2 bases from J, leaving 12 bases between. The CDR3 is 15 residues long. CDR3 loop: CASSDGLINTDTQYF. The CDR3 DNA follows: TGTGCCAGCAGTGACGGCCTCATAAACACAGATACGCAGTATTTT.

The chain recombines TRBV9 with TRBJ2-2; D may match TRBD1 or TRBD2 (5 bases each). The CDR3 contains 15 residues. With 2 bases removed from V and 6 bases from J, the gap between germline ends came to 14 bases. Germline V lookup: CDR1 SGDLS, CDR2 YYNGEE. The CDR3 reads CASSVGDFSPGELFF. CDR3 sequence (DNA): TGTGCCAGCAGCGTGGGGGATTTCAGCCCCGGGGAGCTGTTTTTT.

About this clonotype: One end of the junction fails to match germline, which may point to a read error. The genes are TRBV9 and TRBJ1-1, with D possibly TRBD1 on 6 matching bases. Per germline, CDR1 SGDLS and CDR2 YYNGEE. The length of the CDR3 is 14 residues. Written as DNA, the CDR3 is TGTGCCAGCACCGTACAGGCCCAGGGGACTGAAGCTTTCTTT. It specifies CASTVQAQGTEAFF.

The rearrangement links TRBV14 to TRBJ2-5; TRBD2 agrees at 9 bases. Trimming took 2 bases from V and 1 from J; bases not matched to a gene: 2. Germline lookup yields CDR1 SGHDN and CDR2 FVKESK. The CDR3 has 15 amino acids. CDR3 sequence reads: CASSQRRGGQETQYF. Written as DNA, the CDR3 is TGTGCCAGCAGCCAAAGGCGGGGGGGCCAAGAGACCCAGTACTTC.

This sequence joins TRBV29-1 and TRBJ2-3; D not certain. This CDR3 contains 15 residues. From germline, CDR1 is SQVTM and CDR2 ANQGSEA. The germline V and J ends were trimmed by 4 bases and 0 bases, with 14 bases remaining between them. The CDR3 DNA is TGCAGCGTTGTAGACCTTTTATCTAGCACAGATACGCAGTATTTT. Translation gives CSVVDLLSSTDTQYF.

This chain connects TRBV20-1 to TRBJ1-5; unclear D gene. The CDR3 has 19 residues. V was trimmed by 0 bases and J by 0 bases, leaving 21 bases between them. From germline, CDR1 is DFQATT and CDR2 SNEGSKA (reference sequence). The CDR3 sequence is CSARDGGIPAPYSNQPQHF. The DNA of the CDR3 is TGCAGTGCTAGAGATGGCGGGATTCCGGCCCCCTATAGCAATCAGCCCCAGCATTTT.

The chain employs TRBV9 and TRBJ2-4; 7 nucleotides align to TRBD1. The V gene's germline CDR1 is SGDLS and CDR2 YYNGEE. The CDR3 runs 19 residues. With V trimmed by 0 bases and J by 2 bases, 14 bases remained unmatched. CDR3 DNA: TGTGCCAGCAGCGTAGCGTACCGACAGGGAGACCTGTCCAAAAACATTCAGTACTTC. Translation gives CASSVAYRQGDLSKNIQYF.

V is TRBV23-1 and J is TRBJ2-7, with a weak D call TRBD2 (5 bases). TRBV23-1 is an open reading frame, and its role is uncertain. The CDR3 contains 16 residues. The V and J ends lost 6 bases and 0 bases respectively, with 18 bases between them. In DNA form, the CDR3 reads TGCGCCAGCAGCCGCCCGGGCGGGTTAATCTCCTACGAGCAGTACGTC. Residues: CASSRPGGLISYEQYV.

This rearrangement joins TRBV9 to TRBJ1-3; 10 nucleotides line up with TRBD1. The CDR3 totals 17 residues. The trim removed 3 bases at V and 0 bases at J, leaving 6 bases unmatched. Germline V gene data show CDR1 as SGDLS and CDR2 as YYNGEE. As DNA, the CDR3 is TGTGCCAGCAGCGCACCGGGACAGGGGTTCTCTGGAAACACCATATATTTT. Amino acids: CASSAPGQGFSGNTIYF.

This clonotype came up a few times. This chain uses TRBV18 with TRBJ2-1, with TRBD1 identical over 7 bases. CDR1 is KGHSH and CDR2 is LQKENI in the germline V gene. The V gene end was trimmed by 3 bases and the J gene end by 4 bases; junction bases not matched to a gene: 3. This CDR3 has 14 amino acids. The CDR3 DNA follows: TGTGCCAGCTCACCGGGACAGACTTACAATGAGCAGTTCTTC. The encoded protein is CASSPGQTYNEQFF.

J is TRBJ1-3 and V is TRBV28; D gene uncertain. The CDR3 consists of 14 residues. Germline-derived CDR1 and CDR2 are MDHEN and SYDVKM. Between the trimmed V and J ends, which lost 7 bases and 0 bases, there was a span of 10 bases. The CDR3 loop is CASTLQISGNTIYF. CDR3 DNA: TGTGCCAGCACCCTACAGATCTCTGGAAACACCATATATTTT.

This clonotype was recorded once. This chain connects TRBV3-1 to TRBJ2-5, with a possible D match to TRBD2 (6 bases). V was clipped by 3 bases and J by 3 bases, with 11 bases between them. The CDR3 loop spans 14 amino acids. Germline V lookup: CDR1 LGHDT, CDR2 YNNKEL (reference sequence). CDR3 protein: CASSQVGGEETQYF. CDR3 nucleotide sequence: TGTGCCAGCAGCCAGGTGGGCGGGGAAGAGACCCAGTACTTC.

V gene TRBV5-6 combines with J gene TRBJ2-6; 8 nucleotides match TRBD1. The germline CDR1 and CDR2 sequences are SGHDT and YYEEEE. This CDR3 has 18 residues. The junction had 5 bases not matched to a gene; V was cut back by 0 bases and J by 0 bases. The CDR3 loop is CASSLVGQGRSGANVLTF. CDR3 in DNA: TGTGCCAGCAGCTTGGTAGGACAGGGACGCTCTGGGGCCAACGTCCTGACTTTC.

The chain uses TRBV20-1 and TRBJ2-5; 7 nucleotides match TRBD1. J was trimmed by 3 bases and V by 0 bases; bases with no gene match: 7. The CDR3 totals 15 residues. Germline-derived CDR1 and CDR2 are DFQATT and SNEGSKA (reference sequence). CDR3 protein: CSARDLGQVKETQYF. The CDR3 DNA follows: TGCAGTGCTAGAGATCTCGGACAGGTGAAAGAGACCCAGTACTTC.

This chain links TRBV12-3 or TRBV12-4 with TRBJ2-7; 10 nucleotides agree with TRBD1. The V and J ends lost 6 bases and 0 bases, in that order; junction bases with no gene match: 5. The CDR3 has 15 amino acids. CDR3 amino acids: CASRRTGGLSYEQYF. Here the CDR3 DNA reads TGTGCCAGCAGACGGACAGGGGGACTCTCCTACGAGCAGTACTTC.

CDR3 coding DNA: TGTGCCAGTAGTATTTCGGCGGAGTTCACAGATACGCAGTATTTT. Protein product: CASSISAEFTDTQYF. The chain uses TRBV19 and TRBJ2-3; D remains ambiguous. The V gene's germline CDR1 is LNHDA and CDR2 SQIVND (reference sequence). This CDR3 comprises 15 residues. The V gene lost 3 bases and the J gene lost 2 bases, with 12 bases spanning the gap.

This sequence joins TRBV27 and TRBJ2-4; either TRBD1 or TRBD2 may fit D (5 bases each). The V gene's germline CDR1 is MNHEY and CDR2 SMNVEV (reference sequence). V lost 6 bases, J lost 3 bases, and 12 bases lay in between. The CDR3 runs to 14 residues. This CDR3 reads CASSARDGKNIQYF. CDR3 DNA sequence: TGTGCCAGCAGCGCCCGGGACGGCAAAAACATTCAGTACTTC.

The CDR3: CASSTERTGIGKNIQYF. Here the CDR3 DNA reads TGTGCCAGTAGTACAGAAAGGACAGGGATCGGCAAAAACATTCAGTACTTC. The V and J genes are TRBV19 and TRBJ2-4; 8 positions agree with TRBD1. V lost 4 bases, J lost 3 bases, and 11 bases stayed unmatched. Germline assignment: CDR1 LNHDA and CDR2 SQIVND (reference sequence). This CDR3 region has 17 residues.

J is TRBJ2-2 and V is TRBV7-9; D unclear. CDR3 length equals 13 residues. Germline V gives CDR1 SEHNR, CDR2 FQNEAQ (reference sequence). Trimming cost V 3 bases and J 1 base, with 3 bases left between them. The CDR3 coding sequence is TGTGCCAGCAGCTTCGAGAACACCGGGGAGCTGTTTTTT. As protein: CASSFENTGELFF.

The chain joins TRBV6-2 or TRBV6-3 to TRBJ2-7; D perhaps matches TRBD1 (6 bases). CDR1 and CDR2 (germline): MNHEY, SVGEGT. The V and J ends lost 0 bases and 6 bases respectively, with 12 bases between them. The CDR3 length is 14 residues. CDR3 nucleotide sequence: TGTGCCAGCAGTTACTCGAGGGGGTTAGGCGAGCAGTACTTC. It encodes CASSYSRGLGEQYF.

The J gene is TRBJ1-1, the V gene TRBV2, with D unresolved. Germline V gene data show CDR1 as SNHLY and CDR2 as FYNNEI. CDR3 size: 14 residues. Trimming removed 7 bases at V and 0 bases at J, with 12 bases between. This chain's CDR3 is CASIELVVNTEAFF. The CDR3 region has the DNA TGTGCCAGCATTGAGCTCGTTGTGAACACTGAAGCTTTCTTT.

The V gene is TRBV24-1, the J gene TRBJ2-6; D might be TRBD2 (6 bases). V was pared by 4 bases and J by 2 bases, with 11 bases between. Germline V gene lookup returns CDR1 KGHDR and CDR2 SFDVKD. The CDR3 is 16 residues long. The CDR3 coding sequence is TGTGCCACCAGTGAGTCGGCGGGGACTGGGGCCAACGTCCTGACTTTC. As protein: CATSESAGTGANVLTF.

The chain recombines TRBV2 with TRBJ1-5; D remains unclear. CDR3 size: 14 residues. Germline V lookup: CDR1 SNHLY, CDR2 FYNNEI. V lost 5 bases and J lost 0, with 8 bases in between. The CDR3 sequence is CASSIDYSNQPQHF. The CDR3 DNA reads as TGTGCCAGCAGTATAGATTATAGCAATCAGCCCCAGCATTTT.

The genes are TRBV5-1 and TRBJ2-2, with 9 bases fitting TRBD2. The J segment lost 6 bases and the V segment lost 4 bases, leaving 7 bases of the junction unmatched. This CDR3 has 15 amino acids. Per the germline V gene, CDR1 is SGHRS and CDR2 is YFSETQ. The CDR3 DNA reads TGCGCCAGCAGCAAGACTAGCGGATCCCCCGGGGAGCTGTTTTTT. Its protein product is CASSKTSGSPGELFF.

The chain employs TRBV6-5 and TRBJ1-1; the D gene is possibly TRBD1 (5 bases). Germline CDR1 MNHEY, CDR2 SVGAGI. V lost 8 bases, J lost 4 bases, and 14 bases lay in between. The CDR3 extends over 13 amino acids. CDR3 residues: CASGRGGITEAFF. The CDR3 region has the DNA TGTGCCAGCGGTCGCGGGGGAATCACTGAAGCTTTCTTT.

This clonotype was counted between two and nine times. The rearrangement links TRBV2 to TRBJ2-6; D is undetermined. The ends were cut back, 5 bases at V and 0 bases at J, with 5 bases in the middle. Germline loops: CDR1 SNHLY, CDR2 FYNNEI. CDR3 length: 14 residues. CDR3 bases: TGTGCCAGCAGTTTAAACTCTGGGGCCAACGTCCTGACTTTC. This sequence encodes CASSLNSGANVLTF.

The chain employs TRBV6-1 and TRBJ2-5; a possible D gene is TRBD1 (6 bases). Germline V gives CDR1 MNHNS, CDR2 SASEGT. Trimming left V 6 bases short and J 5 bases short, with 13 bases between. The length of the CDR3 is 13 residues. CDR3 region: CASRVSGEETQYF. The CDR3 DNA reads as TGTGCCAGCAGGGTCTCAGGGGAGGAGACCCAGTACTTC.

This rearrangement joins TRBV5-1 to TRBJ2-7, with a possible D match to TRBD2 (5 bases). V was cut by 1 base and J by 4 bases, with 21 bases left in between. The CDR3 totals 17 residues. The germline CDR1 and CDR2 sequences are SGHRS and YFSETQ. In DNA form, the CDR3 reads TGCGCCAGCAGCTTGACGGGAAACCCCCAAACGAGATACGAGCAGTACTTC. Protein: CASSLTGNPQTRYEQYF.

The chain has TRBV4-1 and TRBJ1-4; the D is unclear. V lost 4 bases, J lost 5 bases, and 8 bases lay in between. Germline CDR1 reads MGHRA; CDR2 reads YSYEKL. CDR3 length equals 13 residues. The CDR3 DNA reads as TGCGCCAGCAGCCTCCTAACCAATGAAAAACTGTTTTTT. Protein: CASSLLTNEKLFF.

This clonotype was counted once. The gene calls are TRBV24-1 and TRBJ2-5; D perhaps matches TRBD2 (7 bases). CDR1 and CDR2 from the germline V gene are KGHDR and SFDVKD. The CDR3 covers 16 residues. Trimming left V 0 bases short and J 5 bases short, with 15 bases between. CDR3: CATSDLPWGGRETQYF. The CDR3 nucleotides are TGTGCCACCAGTGATTTGCCTTGGGGGGGGCGGGAGACCCAGTACTTC.